The 15 T cell receptor beta chains below come from one sample, sequenced in a study of CD8 T cell repertoires and HIV-1 epitope variants (dated by TCRdb to about 2020). Library creation used the immunoSEQ multiplex PCR assay. TCRdb obtained this table from immuneACCESS and retained in-frame rearrangements with V and J assigned. These tables miss some clones; where compared with another copy, unresolved V genes account for less than half of the shortfall, and the remainder is unexplained. The sample yields approximately 90,000 clones; roughly 81% were counted once. Jointly, the top ten make up roughly 24% of the sample. Sequenced: uncultured baseline CD8+ T cells from peripheral blood mononuclear cells (PBMCs). Receptors originate from a male donor with HIV.

The gene calls are TRBV29-1 and TRBJ2-7, with a weak D call TRBD2 (5 bases). This CDR3 has 13 residues. CDR1 and CDR2 from the germline V gene are SQVTM and ANQGSEA. The ends were cut back, 7 bases at V and 3 bases at J, with 16 bases in the middle. The DNA of the CDR3 is TGCAGCGCAGAAATTGCGGGTCACTACGAGCAGTACTTC. Protein sequence: CSAEIAGHYEQYF.

This clone was counted a few times. The chain links TRBV7-2 to TRBJ2-3; a possible D gene is TRBD2 (6 bases). The CDR3 has 15 amino acids. Germline V gene data show CDR1 as SGHTA and CDR2 as FQGNSA. The V end lost 6 bases, the J end lost 6 bases, and 19 bases lay between the germline ends. The CDR3: CASRIKSRELDTQYF. CDR3 coding DNA: TGTGCCAGCAGAATCAAGAGCCGGGAGTTGGATACGCAGTATTTT.

The chain has TRBV2 and TRBJ1-5; D is ambiguous. This CDR3 region has 16 residues. Germline CDR1 is SNHLY and CDR2 is FYNNEI. Trimming cost V 4 bases and J 3 bases, with 16 bases left between them. In DNA form, the CDR3 reads TGTGCCAGCAGTGTCCCCCGGGTTTCGCCCAATCAGCCCCAGCATTTT. This encodes CASSVPRVSPNQPQHF.

A few counts support this clone. The V and J genes are TRBV5-1 and TRBJ2-3, with 9 positions matching TRBD1. J was trimmed by 4 bases and V by 4 bases; bases with no gene match: 7. Germline V gene lookup returns CDR1 SGHRS and CDR2 YFSETQ. The CDR3 runs 15 residues. The CDR3 region is CASSTRTGESDTQYF. For the CDR3, the DNA is TGCGCCAGCAGCACTAGGACAGGGGAGTCAGATACGCAGTATTTT.

The table lists this clone with a few counts. The chain couples TRBV21-1 to TRBJ1-5. TRBV21-1 is labeled a pseudogene. CDR3 length: 17 amino acids. The CDR3 sequence is CASSKALSQLSNQPQHF. The CDR3 DNA reads TGTGCCAGCAGCAAAGCGCTTTCCCAGCTTAGCAATCAGCCCCAGCATTTT.

This clone was counted many times. The chain uses TRBV21-1 and TRBJ1-1. TRBV21-1 is a listed pseudogene. The CDR3 has 9 residues. The CDR3 here is CASSKQAFF. CDR3 coding DNA: TGTGCCAGCAGCAAACAAGCTTTCTTT.

This rearrangement joins TRBV9 to TRBJ2-1; TRBD2 aligns across 13 bases. The CDR3 is 15 amino acids. Germline V gene sequence: CDR1 SGDLS, CDR2 YYNGEE. Trimming at V came to 3 bases and at J to 10 bases, leaving 7 bases not matched to a gene. CDR3 sequence: CASSGSGTSGVEQFF. CDR3 nucleotide sequence: TGTGCCAGCAGCGGATCCGGGACTAGCGGGGTGGAGCAGTTCTTC.

The CDR3 DNA reads as TGTGCCGGGACGGGGAGGAACACTGAAGCTTTCTTT. This translates into CAGTGRNTEAFF. The chain has TRBV2 and TRBJ1-1, with a tentative D call TRBD1 (5 bases). CDR1 and CDR2 (germline): SNHLY, FYNNEI. Trimming took 11 bases from V and 1 from J, leaving 11 bases between them. There are 12 residues in the CDR3.

The chain uses TRBV7-8 and TRBJ2-5, with D unclear. The germline CDR1 and CDR2 sequences are SGHVS and FQNEAQ. V lost 1 base to trimming and J lost 2 bases, with 11 bases between them. This CDR3 has 15 amino acids. The CDR3 DNA reads as TGTGCCAGCAGCTTAGGACGGATCCATCAAGAGACCCAGTACTTC. Translation gives CASSLGRIHQETQYF. Full variable domain (outside the CDR3, taken from reference TRBV7-8 and TRBJ2-5): GAGVSQSPRYKVAKRGQDVALRCDPISGHVSLFWYQQALGQGPEFLTYFQNEAQLDKSGLPSDRFFAERPEGSVSTLKIQRTQQEDSAVYLCASSLGRIHQETQYFGPGTRLLVL.

V gene TRBV7-2 combines with J gene TRBJ2-1; D ambiguous. V was shortened by 4 bases and J by 2 bases, with 9 bases between the two germline ends. Per germline, CDR1 SGHTA and CDR2 FQGNSA. The CDR3 sequence is 14 residues long. As DNA, the CDR3 is TGTGCCAGCAGCTCCATAGGGACCTACAATGAGCAGTTCTTC. Translation: CASSSIGTYNEQFF.

The V gene is TRBV7-9, the J gene TRBJ1-5, with D perhaps matching TRBD1 (5 bases). This CDR3 has 17 residues. Germline lookup yields CDR1 SEHNR and CDR2 FQNEAQ (reference sequence). Trimming pared 5 bases from V and 5 bases from J, leaving 22 bases between. The CDR3 protein is CASSPPGAGDRDQPQHF. The CDR3 DNA is TGTGCCAGCAGCCCCCCCGGGGCAGGTGACCGAGATCAGCCCCAGCATTTT.

The chain couples TRBV4-2 to TRBJ2-2; tentatively, D is TRBD2 (5 bases). The CDR3 runs 16 residues. V gave up 4 bases and J gave up 5 bases, with 17 bases separating them. CDR1 LGHNA and CDR2 YNFKEQ come from the germline V gene. CDR3 loop: CASSRELGFGTGELFF. In DNA, the CDR3 is TGTGCCAGCAGCCGGGAACTAGGATTCGGGACCGGGGAGCTGTTTTTT.

Note on this clone: Mismatch with germline at one junction end may stem from a read error. This rearrangement joins TRBV7-2 to TRBJ1-1; maybe TRBD1 (5 bases). Germline V CDR1 and CDR2: SGHTA, FQGNSA. CDR3 length equals 16 residues. The CDR3 DNA reads as TGCGCCAGCAGCCAAGATGTTGGGCAGGGGAACACTGAAGCTTTCTTT. Its protein is CASSQDVGQGNTEAFF.

The chain carries TRBV27 and TRBJ1-2; D perhaps matches TRBD1 (5 bases). V lost 2 bases, J lost 4 bases, and 8 bases lay in between. The CDR3 loop spans 13 amino acids. The germline V gene has CDR1 MNHEY and CDR2 SMNVEV (reference sequence). The DNA of the CDR3 is TGTGCCAGCAGTTTAGAGGGGACCTATGGCTACACCTTC. As protein: CASSLEGTYGYTF.

This clone came up a few times. In the same sample, other DNA sequences code for this CDR3. The chain has TRBV9 and TRBJ1-1, with 7 bases aligning to TRBD1. This CDR3 is built from 13 residues. V lost 4 bases, J lost 5 bases, and 5 bases stayed unmatched. Germline V gene data show CDR1 as SGDLS and CDR2 as YYNGEE. CDR3 DNA sequence: TGTGCCAGCAGCTTGAGGGGGCGGACTGAAGCTTTCTTT. Translating it yields CASSLRGRTEAFF.